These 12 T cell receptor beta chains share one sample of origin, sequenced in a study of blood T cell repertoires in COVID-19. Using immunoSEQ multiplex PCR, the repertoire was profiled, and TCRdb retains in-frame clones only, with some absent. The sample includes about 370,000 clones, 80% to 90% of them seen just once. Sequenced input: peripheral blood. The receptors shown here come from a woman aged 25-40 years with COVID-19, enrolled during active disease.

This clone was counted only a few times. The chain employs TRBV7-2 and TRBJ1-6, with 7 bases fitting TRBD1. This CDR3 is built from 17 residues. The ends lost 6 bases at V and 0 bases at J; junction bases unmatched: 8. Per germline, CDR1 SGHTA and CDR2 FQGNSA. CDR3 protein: CASRFLQGSSYNSPLHF. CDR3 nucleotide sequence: TGTGCCAGCAGATTCCTACAGGGGAGCTCCTATAATTCACCCCTCCACTTT.

For the CDR3, the DNA is TGTGCCAGCAGCTTACCGGCAGGGGGCCTAAAGACCCAGTACTTC. Protein sequence: CASSLPAGGLKTQYF. The rearrangement uses TRBV11-1 and TRBJ2-5; 8 nucleotides line up with TRBD1. Germline CDR1 is SGHAT and CDR2 is FQDESV (reference sequence). The V segment lost 2 bases and the J segment 6 bases; nucleotides outside the gene matches: 8. There are 15 residues in the CDR3.

The CDR3 sequence: CASSLEGPGAEAFF. The CDR3 region has the DNA TGTGCCAGCAGCTTAGAGGGGCCGGGCGCTGAAGCTTTCTTT. The rearrangement uses TRBV7-2 and TRBJ1-1; D perhaps matches TRBD1 (5 bases). This CDR3 is built from 14 residues. The V gene's germline CDR1 is SGHTA and CDR2 FQGNSA. Trimming pared 1 base from V and 6 bases from J, leaving 12 bases between.

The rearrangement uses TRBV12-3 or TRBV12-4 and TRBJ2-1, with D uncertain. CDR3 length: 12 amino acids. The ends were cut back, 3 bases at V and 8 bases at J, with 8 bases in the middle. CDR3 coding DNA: TGTGCCAGCAGTTTTCGACTGCATGAGCAGTTCTTC. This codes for CASSFRLHEQFF.

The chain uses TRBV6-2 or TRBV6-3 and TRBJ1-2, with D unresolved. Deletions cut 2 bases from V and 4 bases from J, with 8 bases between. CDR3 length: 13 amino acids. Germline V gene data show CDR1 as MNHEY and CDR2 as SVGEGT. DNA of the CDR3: TGTGCCAGCAGTTACCCCCCGGGCTATGGCTACACCTTC. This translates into CASSYPPGYGYTF.

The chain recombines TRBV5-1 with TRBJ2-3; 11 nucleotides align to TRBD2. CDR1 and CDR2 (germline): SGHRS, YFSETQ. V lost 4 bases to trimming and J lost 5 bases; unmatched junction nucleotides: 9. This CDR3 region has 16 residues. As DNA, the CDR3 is TGCGCCAGCAGCATTTCACTAGCGGGAGATGGAGATACGCAGTATTTT. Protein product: CASSISLAGDGDTQYF.

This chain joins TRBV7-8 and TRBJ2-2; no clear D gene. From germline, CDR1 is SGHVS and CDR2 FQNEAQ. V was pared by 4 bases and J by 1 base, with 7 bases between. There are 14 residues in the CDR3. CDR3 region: CASSSNRNTGELFF. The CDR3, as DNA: TGTGCCAGCAGCTCGAACAGGAACACCGGGGAGCTGTTTTTT.

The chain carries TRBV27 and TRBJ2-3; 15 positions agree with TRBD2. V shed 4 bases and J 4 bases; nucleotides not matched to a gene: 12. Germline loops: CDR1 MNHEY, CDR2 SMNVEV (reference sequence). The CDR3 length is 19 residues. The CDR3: CASSSIQWTSGGAPDTQYF. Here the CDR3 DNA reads TGTGCCAGCAGTTCAATCCAATGGACTAGCGGGGGGGCCCCAGATACGCAGTATTTT.

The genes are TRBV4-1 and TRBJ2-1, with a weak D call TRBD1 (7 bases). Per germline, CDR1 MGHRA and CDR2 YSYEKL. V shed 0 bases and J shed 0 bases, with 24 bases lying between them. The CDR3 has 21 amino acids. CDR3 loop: CASSQDQGGSLAYSSYNEQFF. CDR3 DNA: TGCGCCAGCAGCCAAGATCAGGGGGGCAGCTTGGCCTATAGCTCCTACAATGAGCAGTTCTTC.

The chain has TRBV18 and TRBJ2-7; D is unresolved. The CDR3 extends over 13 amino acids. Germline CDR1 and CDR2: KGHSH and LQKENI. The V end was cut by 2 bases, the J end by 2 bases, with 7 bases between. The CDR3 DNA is TGTGCCAGCTCACCAAGCCAGGCCTACGAGCAGTACTTC. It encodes CASSPSQAYEQYF.

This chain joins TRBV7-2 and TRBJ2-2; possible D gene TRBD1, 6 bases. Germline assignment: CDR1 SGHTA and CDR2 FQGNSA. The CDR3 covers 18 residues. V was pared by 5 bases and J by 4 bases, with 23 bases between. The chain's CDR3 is CASSINPFGTTITGELFF. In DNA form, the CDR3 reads TGTGCCAGCAGCATCAACCCGTTCGGGACAACCATCACCGGGGAGCTGTTTTTT. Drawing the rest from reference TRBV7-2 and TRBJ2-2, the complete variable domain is GAGVSQSPSNKVTEKGKDVELRCDPISGHTALYWYRQSLGQGLEFLIYFQGNSAPDKSGLPSDRFSAERTGGSVSTLTIQRTQQEDSAVYLCASSINPFGTTITGELFFGEGSRLTVL.

The CDR3 sequence is CASSHRDRGPNSPLHF. The CDR3 DNA reads as TGTGCCAGCAGCCACCGGGACAGGGGTCCTAATTCACCCCTCCACTTT. J is TRBJ1-6 and V is TRBV5-8; TRBD1 matches at 10 bases. This CDR3 comprises 16 residues. CDR1 SGHTS and CDR2 YDEGEE come from the germline V gene. With 4 bases clipped from V and 6 bases from J, the junction kept 7 bases outside the gene matches.